These T cell receptor beta chains were read from a single sample in a study of cytomegalovirus exposure and HLA in healthy donors. Sequenced by immunoSEQ multiplex PCR; TCRdb stores in-frame clones only, minus some. This sample carries 120,000 or so clones, roughly 9% of them seen once, and the ten largest clones take 6% to 7.5%. Sequenced sample: PBMCs. The receptors derive from a woman aged 40 to 49 in good health and CMV-seropositive. The CDR3 runs from the conserved cysteine through the conserved F or W. A D gene is named only where the DNA matches it firmly. A row's size may be missing; if present it is once, few, many or a size class.

D gene: NA; V gene: TRBV4-1; clone size: NA; J gene: TRBJ1-5; CDR3 protein: CASSQPRTGLRQPQHF; CDR3 DNA: TGCGCCAGCAGCCAGCCACGAACAGGGTTACGGCAGCCCCAGCATTTT
D gene: TRBD2; V gene: TRBV19; clone size: few; J gene: TRBJ2-1; CDR3 protein: CASSMELAVYNEQFF; CDR3 DNA: TGTGCCAGTAGTATGGAGCTAGCGGTGTACAATGAGCAGTTCTTC
D gene: NA; V gene: TRBV4-1; clone size: few; J gene: TRBJ2-5; CDR3 protein: CASSQDWTFQETQYF; CDR3 DNA: TGCGCCAGCAGCCAAGATTGGACATTTCAAGAGACCCAGTACTTC
D gene: TRBD1; V gene: TRBV10-1; clone size: NA; J gene: TRBJ1-6; CDR3 protein: CASSESGDRNSPLHF; CDR3 DNA: TGCGCCAGCAGTGAGTCGGGGGACAGAAATTCACCCCTCCACTTT
D gene: NA; V gene: TRBV6-5; clone size: NA; J gene: TRBJ2-5; CDR3 protein: CASQRRYQETQYF; CDR3 DNA: TGTGCCAGCCAAAGGCGGTACCAAGAGACCCAGTACTTC
D gene: TRBD1; V gene: TRBV29-1; clone size: NA; J gene: TRBJ1-1; CDR3 protein: CSVRAGGTEAFF; CDR3 DNA: TGCAGCGTTAGAGCAGGGGGCACTGAAGCTTTCTTT
D gene: NA; V gene: TRBV15; clone size: few; J gene: TRBJ1-2; CDR3 protein: CATSPHSGLGDGYTF; CDR3 DNA: TGTGCCACCAGCCCTCACTCGGGACTCGGTGACGGCTACACCTTC
D gene: TRBD2; V gene: TRBV4-2; clone size: NA; J gene: TRBJ2-2; CDR3 protein: CASSTRLAGFANTGELFF; CDR3 DNA: TGTGCCAGCAGCACCCGACTAGCGGGGTTCGCGAACACCGGGGAGCTGTTTTTT
D gene: NA; V gene: TRBV18; clone size: few; J gene: TRBJ1-2; CDR3 protein: CASPPTGQGINYGYTF; CDR3 DNA: TGTGCCAGCCCGCCCACTGGACAAGGGATTAACTATGGCTACACCTTC
D gene: NA; V gene: TRBV10-1; clone size: NA; J gene: TRBJ1-2; CDR3 protein: CASKTRVYGYTF; CDR3 DNA: TGCGCCAGCAAAACGAGGGTATATGGCTACACCTTC
D gene: NA; V gene: TRBV5-1; clone size: NA; J gene: TRBJ2-2; CDR3 protein: CASSLEAGAGTGELFF; CDR3 DNA: TGCGCCAGCAGCTTGGAGGCGGGGGCGGGCACCGGGGAGCTGTTTTTT
D gene: NA; V gene: TRBV11-3; clone size: few; J gene: TRBJ2-2; CDR3 protein: CVSSLQGSDTGELFF; CDR3 DNA: TGTGTCAGCAGCTTACAGGGTTCGGACACCGGGGAGCTGTTTTTT
D gene: TRBD2; V gene: TRBV6-4; clone size: few; J gene: TRBJ2-1; CDR3 protein: CASSPGGEYNEQFF; CDR3 DNA: TGTGCCAGCAGTCCCGGGGGGGAGTACAATGAGCAGTTCTTC
D gene: TRBD2; V gene: TRBV10-1; clone size: few; J gene: TRBJ2-1; CDR3 protein: CASSESIAGDEQFF; CDR3 DNA: TGCGCCAGCAGTGAGTCGATAGCGGGAGATGAGCAGTTCTTC
D gene: NA; V gene: TRBV4-1; clone size: few; J gene: TRBJ1-5; CDR3 protein: CASSQDRGGPNQPQHF; CDR3 DNA: TGCGCCAGCAGCCAAGATCGCGGGGGGCCCAATCAGCCCCAGCATTTT
D gene: NA; V gene: TRBV15; clone size: NA; J gene: TRBJ2-3; CDR3 protein: CATTSRAGDTQYF; CDR3 DNA: TGTGCCACCACTTCTAGAGCGGGAGATACGCAGTATTTT
D gene: NA; V gene: TRBV29-1; clone size: NA; J gene: TRBJ1-1; CDR3 protein: CSVVEGRGLNTEAFF; CDR3 DNA: TGCAGCGTTGTGGAGGGACGGGGTTTGAACACTGAAGCTTTCTTT
D gene: TRBD1; V gene: TRBV29-1; clone size: NA; J gene: TRBJ1-6; CDR3 protein: CSAAWRGPSPLHF; CDR3 DNA: TGCAGCGCCGCGTGGAGGGGGCCCTCACCCCTCCACTTT
D gene: TRBD1; V gene: TRBV7-8; clone size: NA; J gene: TRBJ1-4; CDR3 protein: CASSDGQGLEKLFF; CDR3 DNA: TGTGCCAGCAGCGACGGACAGGGATTGGAAAAACTGTTTTTT
D gene: TRBD1; V gene: TRBV2; clone size: few; J gene: TRBJ1-2; CDR3 protein: CASSLTGMDGYTF; CDR3 DNA: TGTGCCAGCAGCCTGACAGGGATGGATGGCTACACCTTC
D gene: NA; V gene: TRBV6-5; clone size: many; J gene: TRBJ1-5; CDR3 protein: CASRNLEGKEPQHF; CDR3 DNA: TGTGCCAGCAGAAACCTTGAGGGAAAGGAGCCCCAGCATTTT
D gene: TRBD1; V gene: TRBV5-1; clone size: NA; J gene: TRBJ2-3; CDR3 protein: CASSLGQGFVAAADTQYF; CDR3 DNA: TGCGCCAGCAGCTTGGGACAGGGGTTTGTTGCAGCGGCAGATACGCAGTATTTT
D gene: TRBD1; V gene: TRBV30; clone size: NA; J gene: TRBJ1-5; CDR3 protein: CAYQGDRSNQPQHF; CDR3 DNA: TGTGCCTACCAGGGGGACAGGTCCAATCAGCCCCAGCATTTT
D gene: NA; V gene: TRBV4-1; clone size: few; J gene: TRBJ1-6; CDR3 protein: CASSQEDSYVSYNSPLHF; CDR3 DNA: TGCGCCAGCAGCCAAGAAGACTCTTACGTCTCCTATAATTCACCCCTCCACTTT
D gene: NA; V gene: TRBV6-5; clone size: few; J gene: TRBJ1-5; CDR3 protein: CASSYRTKDQPQHF; CDR3 DNA: TGTGCCAGCAGTTATAGGACAAAAGATCAGCCCCAGCATTTT
D gene: TRBD1; V gene: TRBV5-1; clone size: few; J gene: TRBJ2-1; CDR3 protein: CASSLVGQGYNEQFF; CDR3 DNA: TGCGCCAGCAGCTTGGTAGGACAGGGATACAATGAGCAGTTCTTC
D gene: NA; V gene: TRBV10-3; clone size: few; J gene: TRBJ1-5; CDR3 protein: CAISAGGRENQPQHF; CDR3 DNA: TGTGCCATCAGTGCTGGGGGCAGGGAGAATCAGCCCCAGCATTTT
D gene: TRBD1; V gene: TRBV7-9; clone size: few; J gene: TRBJ1-1; CDR3 protein: CASSILRDRGIEAFF; CDR3 DNA: TGTGCCAGCAGTATTTTAAGGGACAGGGGTATTGAAGCTTTCTTT
D gene: NA; V gene: TRBV7-3; clone size: NA; J gene: TRBJ2-1; CDR3 protein: CASSLTGGDNEQFF; CDR3 DNA: TGTGCCAGCAGCTTAACAGGAGGGGACAATGAGCAGTTCTTC
D gene: NA; V gene: TRBV5-1; clone size: few; J gene: TRBJ1-2; CDR3 protein: CASSRGAGTSGYTF; CDR3 DNA: TGCGCCAGCAGCCGGGGGGCAGGGACGAGTGGCTACACCTTC
D gene: NA; V gene: TRBV27; clone size: NA; J gene: TRBJ2-3; CDR3 protein: CASSLRGTDTQYF; CDR3 DNA: TGTGCCAGCAGTTTACGGGGTACAGATACGCAGTATTTT
D gene: NA; V gene: TRBV11-2; clone size: few; J gene: TRBJ1-2; CDR3 protein: CASTKGEGSYGYTF; CDR3 DNA: TGTGCCAGCACCAAAGGGGAGGGGAGCTATGGCTACACCTTC
D gene: NA; V gene: TRBV5-5; clone size: once; J gene: TRBJ2-7; CDR3 protein: CASSQQGNPYEQYF; CDR3 DNA: TGTGCCAGCAGCCAGCAGGGGAACCCCTACGAGCAGTACTTC
D gene: NA; V gene: TRBV30; clone size: few; J gene: TRBJ1-1; CDR3 protein: CAWSVPKGMNTEAFF; CDR3 DNA: TGTGCCTGGAGTGTACCGAAGGGGATGAACACTGAAGCTTTCTTT